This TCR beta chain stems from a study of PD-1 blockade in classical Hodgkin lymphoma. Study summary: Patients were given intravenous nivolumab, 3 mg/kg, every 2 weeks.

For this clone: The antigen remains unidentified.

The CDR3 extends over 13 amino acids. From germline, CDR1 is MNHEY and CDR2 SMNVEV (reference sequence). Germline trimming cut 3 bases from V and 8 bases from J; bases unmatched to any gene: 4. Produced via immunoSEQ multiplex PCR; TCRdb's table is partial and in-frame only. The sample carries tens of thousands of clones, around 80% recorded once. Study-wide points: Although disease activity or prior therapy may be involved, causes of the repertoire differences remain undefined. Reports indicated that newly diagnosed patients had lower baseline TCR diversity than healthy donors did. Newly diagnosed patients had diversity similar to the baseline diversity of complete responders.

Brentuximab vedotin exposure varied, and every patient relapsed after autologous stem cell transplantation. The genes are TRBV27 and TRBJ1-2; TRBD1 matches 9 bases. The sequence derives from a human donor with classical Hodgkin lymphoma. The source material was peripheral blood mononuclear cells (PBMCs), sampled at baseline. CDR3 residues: CASSFRTGDGYTF. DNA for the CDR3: TGTGCCAGCAGTTTCCGGACAGGGGACGGCTACACCTTC.